Each of the 3 T cell receptor beta chains below was sequenced from the same sample in a study of blood T cell repertoires in COVID-19. TCRdb's table, derived via immunoSEQ multiplex PCR, lists solely in-frame clones and lacks some. The sample lists over 200,000 clones, around nine tenths occurring once. Sequenced: PBMCs or T cells enriched from blood (not recorded which). Source of these receptors: a man aged 30-40 years who had recovered from COVID-19.

The chain is built from TRBV7-2 and TRBJ1-6, with a tentative D call TRBD1 (5 bases). CDR1 SGHTA and CDR2 FQGNSA come from the germline V gene. The CDR3 is made up of 16 amino acids. The V end lost 0 bases, the J end lost 7 bases, and 13 bases lay between the germline ends. CDR3 coding DNA: TGTGCCAGCAGCTTAGCCTGGGGCCCCCTGAATTCACCCCTCCACTTT. The encoded protein is CASSLAWGPLNSPLHF.

CDR3 residues: CASRDLGGGDEQFF. DNA for the CDR3: TGTGCCAGCAGGGACCTCGGAGGGGGCGATGAGCAGTTCTTC. The rearrangement joins TRBV27 to TRBJ2-1; TRBD1 might be the D (7 bases). CDR1 and CDR2 (germline): MNHEY, SMNVEV (reference sequence). The V end lost 6 bases, the J end lost 8 bases, and 17 bases lay between the germline ends. The CDR3 has 14 amino acids.

The rearrangement links TRBV10-3 to TRBJ1-2, with TRBD1 matching 8 bases. After removal of 3 bases from V and 8 bases from J, the junction contained 8 bases not matched to a gene. The CDR3 consists of 14 residues. The germline CDR1 and CDR2 sequences are ENHRY and SYGVKD. CDR3: CAISERTGLDGYTF. CDR3 DNA sequence: TGTGCCATCAGTGAACGGACAGGGCTAGACGGCTACACCTTC.